This T cell receptor (beta chain) comes out of a study of beta chain features in type 1 diabetes. On the study more broadly: Age, gender and cell yields were similar between patients and healthy donors. Findings and limits, study-wide: HLA influence on TCRB rearrangement stayed unresolved here.

This clone has just a few counts. Its antigen is as yet unknown. Other nucleotide sequences from this sample produce the same CDR3. The sequenced template was cDNA made from the entire isolated RNA. Sequenced by immunoSEQ multiplex PCR; TCRdb stores in-frame clones only, minus some. The table shows under 950,000 clones, with roughly a sixth occurring only once. Germline V gene lookup returns CDR1 MNHEY and CDR2 SVGAGI. The CDR3 has 14 amino acids. The V end lost 0 bases, the J end lost 2 bases, and 7 bases lay between the germline ends. The chain has TRBV6-5 and TRBJ2-5; TRBD2 might be the D (5 bases). Sequencing input: naive CD4+ T cells from blood. The sequence came from a young woman in good health. In DNA, the CDR3 is TGTGCCAGCAGTTACTCGAGGGCACAAGAGACCCAGTACTTC. This gives the protein CASSYSRAQETQYF.